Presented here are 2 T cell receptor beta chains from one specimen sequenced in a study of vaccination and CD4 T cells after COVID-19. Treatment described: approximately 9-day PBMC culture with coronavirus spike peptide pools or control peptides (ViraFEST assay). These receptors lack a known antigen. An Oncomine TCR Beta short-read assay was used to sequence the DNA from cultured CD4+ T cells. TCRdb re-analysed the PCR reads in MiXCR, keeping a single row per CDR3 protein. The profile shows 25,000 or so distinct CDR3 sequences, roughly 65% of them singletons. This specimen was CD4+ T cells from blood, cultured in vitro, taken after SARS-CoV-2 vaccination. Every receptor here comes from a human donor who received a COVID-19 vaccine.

As DNA, the CDR3 is TGCAGTGCTAGATTGGACAGGGAAACTGGCAATCAGCCCCAGCATTTT. The encoded protein is CSARLDRETGNQPQHF. J is TRBJ1-5 and V is TRBV20-1, with 8 bases that match TRBD1. CDR3 length: 16 residues. The V segment lost 2 bases and the J segment 2 bases; nucleotides outside the gene matches: 8. Germline V gene sequence: CDR1 DFQATT, CDR2 SNEGSKA (reference sequence).

CDR3 nucleotides: TGTGCCAGCAGCAGCGACGGTGGGGGGTGGAGTAAAAACACTGAAGCTTTCTTT. It is translated as CASSSDGGGWSKNTEAFF. This chain connects TRBV7-6 to TRBJ1-1; possibly TRBD1 for D (5 bases). V was cut by 5 bases and J by 2 bases, with 24 bases left in between. The germline V gene encodes CDR1 SGHVS and CDR2 FNYEAQ. This CDR3 region has 18 residues.